This T cell receptor (beta chain) was sequenced during a study of immune characterization of retroperitoneal liposarcoma. Many counts were recorded for this clonotype. TCRdb called the PCR reads again in MiXCR, with one record for every CDR3 protein. The sample holds approximately 10,000 distinct CDR3 sequences, roughly a third seen once. This CDR3 is built from 14 residues. CDR1 and CDR2 from the germline V gene are SGHVS and FQNEAQ. The V gene is TRBV7-8, the J gene TRBJ2-1; 10 bases agree with TRBD1. The J call is uncertain, as TRBJ2-7 better fits the DNA end. Material: tumor tissue. The TCR originated in a female donor with retroperitoneal liposarcoma. The DNA for the CDR3 is TGTGCCAGTCAGACAGGGGGCGCCTACAATGAGCAGTACTTC. It encodes CASQTGGAYNEQYF.